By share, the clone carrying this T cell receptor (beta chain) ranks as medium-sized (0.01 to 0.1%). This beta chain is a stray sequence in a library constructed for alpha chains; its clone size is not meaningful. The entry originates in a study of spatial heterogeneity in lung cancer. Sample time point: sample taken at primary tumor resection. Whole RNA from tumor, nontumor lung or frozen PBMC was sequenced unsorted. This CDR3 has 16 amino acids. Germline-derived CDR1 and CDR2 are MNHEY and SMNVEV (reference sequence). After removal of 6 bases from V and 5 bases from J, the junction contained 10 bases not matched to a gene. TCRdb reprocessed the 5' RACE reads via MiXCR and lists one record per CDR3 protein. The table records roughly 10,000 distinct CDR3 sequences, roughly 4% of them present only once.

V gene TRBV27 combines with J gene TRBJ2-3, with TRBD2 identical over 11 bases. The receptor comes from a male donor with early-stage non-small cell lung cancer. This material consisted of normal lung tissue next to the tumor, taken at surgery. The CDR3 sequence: CASSSLTSGMVDTQYF. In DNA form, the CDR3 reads TGTGCCAGCAGCTCTTTGACTAGCGGGATGGTAGATACGCAGTATTTT.